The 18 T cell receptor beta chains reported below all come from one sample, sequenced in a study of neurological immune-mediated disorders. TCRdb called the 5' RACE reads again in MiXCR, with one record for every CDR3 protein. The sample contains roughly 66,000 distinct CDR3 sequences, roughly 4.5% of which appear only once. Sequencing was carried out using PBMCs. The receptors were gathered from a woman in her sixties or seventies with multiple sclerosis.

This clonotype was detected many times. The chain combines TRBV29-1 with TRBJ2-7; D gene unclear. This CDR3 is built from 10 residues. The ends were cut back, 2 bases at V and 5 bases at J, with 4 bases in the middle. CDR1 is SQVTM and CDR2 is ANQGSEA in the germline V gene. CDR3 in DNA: TGCAGCGTTGAAAACCACGAGCAGTACTTC. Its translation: CSVENHEQYF.

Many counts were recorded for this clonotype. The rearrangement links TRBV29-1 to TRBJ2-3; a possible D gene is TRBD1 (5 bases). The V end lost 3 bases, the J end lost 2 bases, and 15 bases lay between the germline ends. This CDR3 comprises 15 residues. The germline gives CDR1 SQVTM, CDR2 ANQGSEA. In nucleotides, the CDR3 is TGCAGCGTTGACTGGGCAGGGCTAAACACAGATACGCAGTATTTT. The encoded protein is CSVDWAGLNTDTQYF.

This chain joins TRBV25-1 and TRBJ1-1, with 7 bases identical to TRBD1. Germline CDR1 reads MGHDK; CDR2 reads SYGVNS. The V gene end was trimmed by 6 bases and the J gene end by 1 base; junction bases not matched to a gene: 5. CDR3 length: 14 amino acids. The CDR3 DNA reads TGTGCCAGCAGCTCGGGACAGAGGAACACTGAAGCTTTCTTT. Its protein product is CASSSGQRNTEAFF.

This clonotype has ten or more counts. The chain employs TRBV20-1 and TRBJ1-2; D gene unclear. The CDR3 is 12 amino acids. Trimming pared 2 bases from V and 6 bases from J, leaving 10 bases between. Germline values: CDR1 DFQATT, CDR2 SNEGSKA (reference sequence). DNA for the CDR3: TGCAGTGCTAGATATCCGGAGGATGGCTACACCTTC. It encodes CSARYPEDGYTF.

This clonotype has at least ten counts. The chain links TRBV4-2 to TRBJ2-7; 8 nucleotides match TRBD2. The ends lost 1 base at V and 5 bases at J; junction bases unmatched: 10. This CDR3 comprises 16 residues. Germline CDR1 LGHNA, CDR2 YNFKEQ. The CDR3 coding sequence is TGTGCCAGCAGCCAAGCGGGGCGGACTAGCATCAACGAGCAGTACTTC. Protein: CASSQAGRTSINEQYF.

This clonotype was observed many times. The CDR3 DNA follows: TGTGCCAGCAGCTTACCATCTAGACTGAACACTGAAGCTTTCTTT. It yields the protein CASSLPSRLNTEAFF. The rearrangement joins TRBV11-2 to TRBJ1-1; no clear D gene. This CDR3 has 15 amino acids. Germline CDR1 reads SGHAT; CDR2 reads FQNNGV. V lost 2 bases to trimming and J lost 0 bases, with 10 bases between them.

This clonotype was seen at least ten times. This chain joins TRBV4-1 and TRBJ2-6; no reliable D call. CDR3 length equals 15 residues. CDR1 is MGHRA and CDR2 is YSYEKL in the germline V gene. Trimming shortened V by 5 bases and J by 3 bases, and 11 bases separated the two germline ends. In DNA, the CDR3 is TGCGCCAGCAGCTTTTACTACCTTGGGGCCAACGTCCTGACTTTC. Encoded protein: CASSFYYLGANVLTF.

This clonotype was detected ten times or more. The CDR3 region is CSTLGLLYNEQFF. CDR3 nucleotides: TGCAGTACCCTAGGACTTCTCTACAATGAGCAGTTCTTC. The chain employs TRBV20-1 and TRBJ2-1; maybe TRBD2 (5 bases). The germline V and J ends were trimmed by 8 bases and 3 bases, with 14 bases remaining between them. This CDR3 is built from 13 residues. The germline V gene encodes CDR1 DFQATT and CDR2 SNEGSKA (reference sequence).

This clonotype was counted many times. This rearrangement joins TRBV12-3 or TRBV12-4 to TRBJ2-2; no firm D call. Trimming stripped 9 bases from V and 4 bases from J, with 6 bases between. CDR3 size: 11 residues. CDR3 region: CASYSTGELFF. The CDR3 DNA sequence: TGTGCCAGTTACAGCACCGGGGAGCTGTTTTTT.

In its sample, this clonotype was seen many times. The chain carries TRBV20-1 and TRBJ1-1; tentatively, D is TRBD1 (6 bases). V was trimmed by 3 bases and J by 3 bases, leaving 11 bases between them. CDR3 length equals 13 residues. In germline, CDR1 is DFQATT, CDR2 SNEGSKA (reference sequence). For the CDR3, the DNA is TGCAGTGCTAGGCCAGGGGTCTACACTGAAGCTTTCTTT. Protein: CSARPGVYTEAFF.

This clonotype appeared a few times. The CDR3: CASSQGWGNTEAFF. DNA for the CDR3: TGTGCCAGCAGTCAGGGGTGGGGGAACACTGAAGCTTTCTTT. The rearrangement uses TRBV12-3 or TRBV12-4 and TRBJ1-1; D perhaps matches TRBD1 (6 bases). V was trimmed by 5 bases and J by 1 base, leaving 11 bases between them. This CDR3 contains 14 residues.

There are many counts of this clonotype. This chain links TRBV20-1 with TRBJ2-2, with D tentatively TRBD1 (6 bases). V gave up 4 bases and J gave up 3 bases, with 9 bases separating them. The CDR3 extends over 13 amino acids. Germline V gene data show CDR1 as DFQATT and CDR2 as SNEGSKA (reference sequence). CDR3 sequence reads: CSAMDSYTGELFF. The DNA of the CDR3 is TGCAGTGCTATGGACAGCTACACCGGGGAGCTGTTTTTT.

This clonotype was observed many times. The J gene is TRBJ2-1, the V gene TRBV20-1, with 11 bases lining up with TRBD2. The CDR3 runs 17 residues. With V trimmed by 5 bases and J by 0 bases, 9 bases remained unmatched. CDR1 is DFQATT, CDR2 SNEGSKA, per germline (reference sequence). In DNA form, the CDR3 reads TGCAGTGCTCCGGGACTAGCGGAATACAGCTCCTACAATGAGCAGTTCTTC. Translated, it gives CSAPGLAEYSSYNEQFF.

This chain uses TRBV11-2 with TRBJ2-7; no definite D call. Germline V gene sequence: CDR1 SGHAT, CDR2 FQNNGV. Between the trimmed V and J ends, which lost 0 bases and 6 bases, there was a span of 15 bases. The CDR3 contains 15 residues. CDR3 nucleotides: TGTGCCAGCAGCTTAGATTTGTTACCTTCCCTCGAGCAGTACTTC. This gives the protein CASSLDLLPSLEQYF. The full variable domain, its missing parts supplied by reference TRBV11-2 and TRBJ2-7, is EAGVAQSPRYKIIEKRQSVAFWCNPISGHATLYWYQQILGQGPKLLIQFQNNGVVDDSQLPKDRFSAERLKGVDSTLKIQPAKLEDSAVYLCASSLDLLPSLEQYFGPGTRLTVT.

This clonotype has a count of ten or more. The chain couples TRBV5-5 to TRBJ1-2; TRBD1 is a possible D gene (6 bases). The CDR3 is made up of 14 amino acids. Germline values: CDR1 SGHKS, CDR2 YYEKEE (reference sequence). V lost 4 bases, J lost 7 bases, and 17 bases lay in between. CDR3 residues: CASSLPPGDIGYTF. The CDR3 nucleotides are TGTGCCAGCAGCCTCCCCCCAGGGGACATTGGCTACACCTTC.

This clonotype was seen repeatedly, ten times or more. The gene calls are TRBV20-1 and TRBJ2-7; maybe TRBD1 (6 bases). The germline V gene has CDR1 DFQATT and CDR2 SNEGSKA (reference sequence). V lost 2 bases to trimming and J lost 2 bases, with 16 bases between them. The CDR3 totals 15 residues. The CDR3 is CSARSQGSSPYEQYF. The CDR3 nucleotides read TGCAGTGCTAGATCCCAGGGGTCTTCTCCCTACGAGCAGTACTTC.

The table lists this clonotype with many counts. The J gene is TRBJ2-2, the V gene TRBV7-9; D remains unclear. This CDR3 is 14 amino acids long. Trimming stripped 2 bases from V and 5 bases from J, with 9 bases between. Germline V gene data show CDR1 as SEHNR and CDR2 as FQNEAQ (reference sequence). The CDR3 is CASSLLLGTGELFF. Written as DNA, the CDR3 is TGTGCCAGCAGCTTATTGTTGGGGACCGGGGAGCTGTTTTTT.

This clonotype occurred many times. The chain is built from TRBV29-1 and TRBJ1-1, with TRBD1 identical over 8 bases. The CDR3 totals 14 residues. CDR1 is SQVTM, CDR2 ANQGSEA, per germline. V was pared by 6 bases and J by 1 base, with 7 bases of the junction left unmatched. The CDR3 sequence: CSVGQGGGNTEAFF. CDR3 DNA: TGCAGCGTCGGACAGGGCGGGGGGAACACTGAAGCTTTCTTT.